Listed below are T cell receptor beta chains from one sample, sequenced in a study of Graves' ophthalmopathy and Graves' hyperthyroidism. TCRdb ran MiXCR on the multiplex PCR reads and lists one entry per CDR3 protein. Of some 520,000 distinct CDR3 sequences in the sample, around an eighth were seen once. Sequencing used blood. These receptors came from a woman in her 30s with Graves' ophthalmopathy. Both conserved end residues are part of each CDR3. The D gene is left open where the match is weak. Where a row states a size, it is once, few, many or the class of an expanded clone; other rows omit it.

TRBV20-1	TRBJ2-2	-	many	CSASSSVNTGELFF	TGCAGTGCTAGTTCCTCGGTCAACACCGGGGAGCTGTTTTTT
TRBV4-1	TRBJ2-7	TRBD2	few	CASSPGLDTPIEQYF	TGCGCCAGCAGCCCCGGACTAGATACTCCTATCGAGCAGTACTTC
TRBV3-1	TRBJ2-5	-	few	CASSQGPAGKTQYF	TGTGCCAGCAGCCAAGGTCCGGCAGGAAAGACCCAGTACTTC
TRBV28	TRBJ2-7	-	many	CASRTAGLYEQYF	TGTGCCAGCAGGACTGCAGGCCTATACGAGCAGTACTTC
TRBV12-3/TRBV12-4	TRBJ1-1	-	-	CASAVGVTEAFF	TGTGCCAGCGCGGTGGGGGTAACTGAAGCTTTCTTT
TRBV28	TRBJ2-6	TRBD1	many	CASSPWDRGTGANVLTF	TGTGCCAGCAGCCCCTGGGACAGGGGAACTGGGGCCAACGTCCTGACTTTC
TRBV29-1	TRBJ2-5	-	once	CSVRTYRAETQYF	TGCAGCGTAAGGACATATAGAGCAGAGACCCAGTACTTC
TRBV3-1	TRBJ2-5	-	-	CASSVVAGRETQYF	TGTGCCAGCAGCGTAGTGGCGGGTCGCGAGACCCAGTACTTC
TRBV10-3	TRBJ2-7	TRBD1	-	CATRDLGQLYEQYF	TGTGCCACTCGCGATCTGGGACAGCTCTACGAGCAGTACTTC
TRBV28	TRBJ2-7	-	few	CASSLLGGEQYF	TGTGCCAGCAGTTTGTTGGGAGGCGAGCAGTACTTC
TRBV6-1	TRBJ2-5	-	few	CASRRRGKETQYF	TGTGCCAGCAGGAGAAGGGGGAAAGAGACCCAGTACTTC
TRBV6-5	TRBJ2-7	TRBD1	many	CASSPGQLSYEQYF	TGTGCCAGCAGCCCGGGACAGCTCTCCTACGAGCAGTACTTC
TRBV18	TRBJ2-5	-	few	CASSPITREPETQYF	TGTGCCAGCTCACCTATTACTAGGGAACCAGAGACCCAGTACTTC
TRBV28	TRBJ1-6	-	many	CASSETGRSPLHF	TGTGCCAGCAGTGAAACAGGTCGTTCACCCCTCCACTTT
TRBV20-1	TRBJ2-5	-	many	CSASATGVSQETQYF	TGCAGTGCATCTGCAACGGGAGTGTCCCAAGAGACCCAGTACTTC
TRBV7-2	TRBJ1-2	-	many	CASSLKGAVGGYTF	TGTGCCAGCAGCTTAAAAGGGGCAGTTGGGGGCTACACCTTC
TRBV12-3/TRBV12-4	TRBJ2-7	TRBD2	many	CASSFTPSGRSHEQYF	TGTGCCAGCAGTTTCACCCCCAGCGGGAGGTCCCACGAGCAGTACTTC
TRBV28	TRBJ2-6	TRBD2	many	CASSLAGGVSGANVLTF	TGTGCCAGCAGTTTAGCGGGAGGCGTCTCTGGGGCCAACGTCCTGACTTTC
TRBV11-2	TRBJ2-7	TRBD1	many	CASSLGTGDEQYF	TGTGCCAGCAGCCTCGGGACAGGGGACGAGCAGTACTTC
TRBV6-5	TRBJ2-7	-	many	CASGAVTSLEQYF	TGTGCCAGTGGGGCAGTCACCTCCCTCGAGCAGTACTTC
TRBV6-1	TRBJ1-2	-	many	CASKTGLYGYTF	TGTGCCAGCAAGACAGGTCTTTATGGCTACACCTTC
TRBV30	TRBJ1-1	TRBD1	many	CAWRQGRSTEAFF	TGTGCCTGGAGACAGGGGCGAAGCACTGAAGCTTTCTTT
TRBV20-1	TRBJ2-5	-	-	CSAPRRAGTQYF	TGCAGTGCCCCCCGGCGGGCGGGTACCCAGTACTTC
TRBV28	TRBJ2-7	TRBD2	many	CASSLSGTKSYEQYF	TGTGCCAGCAGTTTAAGTGGGACTAAGTCCTACGAGCAGTACTTC
TRBV9	TRBJ2-7	-	-	CASSPEGSPNFYEQYF	TGTGCCAGCAGTCCCGAGGGGTCCCCGAATTTCTACGAGCAGTACTTC
TRBV18	TRBJ2-7	TRBD2	few	CASSPEDGGAYEQYF	TGTGCCAGCTCACCAGAGGATGGGGGGGCCTACGAGCAGTACTTC
TRBV12-3/TRBV12-4	TRBJ1-2	-	many	CASTDRQEKRSYTF	TGTGCCAGCACCGATCGACAGGAGAAAAGGAGCTACACCTTC
TRBV2	TRBJ1-5	-	many	CASSEARVQPQHF	TGTGCCAGCAGTGAAGCCCGGGTTCAGCCCCAGCATTTT
TRBV20-1	TRBJ1-2	-	many	CSAPLQAGSDYGYTF	TGCAGTGCCCCCCTTCAGGCAGGGTCTGACTATGGCTACACCTTC
TRBV28	TRBJ1-1	-	many	CASSFLAGPEAFF	TGTGCCAGCAGCTTCCTAGCGGGACCTGAAGCTTTCTTT
TRBV24-1	TRBJ2-7	-	many	CATSDLMGAEQYF	TGTGCCACCAGTGATCTCATGGGGGCCGAGCAGTACTTC